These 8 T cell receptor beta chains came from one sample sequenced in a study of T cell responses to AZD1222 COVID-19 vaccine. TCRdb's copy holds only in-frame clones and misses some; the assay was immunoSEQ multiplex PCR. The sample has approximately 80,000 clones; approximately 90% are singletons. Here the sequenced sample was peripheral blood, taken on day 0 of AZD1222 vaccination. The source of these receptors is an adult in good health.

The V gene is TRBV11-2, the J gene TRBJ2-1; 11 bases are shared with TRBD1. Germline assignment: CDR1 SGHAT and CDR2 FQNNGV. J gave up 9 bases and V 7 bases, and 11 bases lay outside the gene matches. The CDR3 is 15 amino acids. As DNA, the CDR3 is TGTGCCAGCAACCCCCTAGGACAGGGGGCGGGTGAGCAGTTCTTC. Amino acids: CASNPLGQGAGEQFF.

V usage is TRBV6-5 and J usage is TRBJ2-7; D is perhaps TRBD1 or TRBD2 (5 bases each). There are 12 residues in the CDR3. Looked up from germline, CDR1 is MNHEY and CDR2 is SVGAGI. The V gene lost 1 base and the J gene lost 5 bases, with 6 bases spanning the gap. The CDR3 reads CASSYLGDEQYF. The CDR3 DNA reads TGTGCCAGCAGTTACTTGGGGGACGAGCAGTACTTC.

CDR3 protein: CATSESVSNQPQHF. The CDR3 region has the DNA TGTGCCACCAGTGAGTCAGTTAGCAATCAGCCCCAGCATTTT. The rearrangement uses TRBV24-1 and TRBJ1-5; D is unclear. The CDR3 contains 14 residues. Germline CDR1 KGHDR, CDR2 SFDVKD. The V and J ends lost 4 bases and 0 bases respectively, with 6 bases between them.

The CDR3 region has the DNA TGTGCCAGTAAGGACAGGGGAGCATATGGCTACACCTTC. Translation gives CASKDRGAYGYTF. The V gene is TRBV19, the J gene TRBJ1-2, with 9 bases that match TRBD1. The junction had 5 bases not matched to a gene; V was cut back by 7 bases and J by 5 bases. There are 13 residues in the CDR3. Germline V gene lookup returns CDR1 LNHDA and CDR2 SQIVND (reference sequence). Full variable domain (rest looked up from reference TRBV19 and TRBJ1-2): DGGITQSPKYLFRKEGQNVTLSCEQNLNHDAMYWYRQDPGQGLRLIYYSQIVNDFQKGDIAEGYSVSREKKESFPLTVTSAQKNPTAFYLCASKDRGAYGYTFGSGTRLTVV.

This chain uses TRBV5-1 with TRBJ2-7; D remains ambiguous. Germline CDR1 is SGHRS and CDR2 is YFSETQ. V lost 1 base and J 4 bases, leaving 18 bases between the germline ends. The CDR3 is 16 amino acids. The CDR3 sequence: CASSLTPGQLSYEQYF. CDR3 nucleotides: TGCGCCAGCAGCTTGACCCCGGGCCAGTTGTCGTACGAGCAGTACTTC.

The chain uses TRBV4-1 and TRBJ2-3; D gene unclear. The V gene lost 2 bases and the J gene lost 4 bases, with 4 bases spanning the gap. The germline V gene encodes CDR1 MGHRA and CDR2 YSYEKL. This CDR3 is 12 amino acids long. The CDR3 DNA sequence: TGCGCCAGCAGCCAACACCCAGATACGCAGTATTTT. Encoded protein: CASSQHPDTQYF.

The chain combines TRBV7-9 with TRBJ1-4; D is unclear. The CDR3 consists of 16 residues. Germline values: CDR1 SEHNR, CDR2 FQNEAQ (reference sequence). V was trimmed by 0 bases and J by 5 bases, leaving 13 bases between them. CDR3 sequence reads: CASSLALGGPNEKLFF. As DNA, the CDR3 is TGTGCCAGCAGCTTAGCTCTGGGAGGACCAAATGAAAAACTGTTTTTT.

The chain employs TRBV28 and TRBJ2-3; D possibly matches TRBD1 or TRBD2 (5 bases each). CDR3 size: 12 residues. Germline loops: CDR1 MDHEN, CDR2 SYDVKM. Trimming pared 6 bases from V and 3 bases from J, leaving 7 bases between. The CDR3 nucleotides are TGTGCCAGCAGCTGGGGGACAGATACGCAGTATTTT. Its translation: CASSWGTDTQYF.